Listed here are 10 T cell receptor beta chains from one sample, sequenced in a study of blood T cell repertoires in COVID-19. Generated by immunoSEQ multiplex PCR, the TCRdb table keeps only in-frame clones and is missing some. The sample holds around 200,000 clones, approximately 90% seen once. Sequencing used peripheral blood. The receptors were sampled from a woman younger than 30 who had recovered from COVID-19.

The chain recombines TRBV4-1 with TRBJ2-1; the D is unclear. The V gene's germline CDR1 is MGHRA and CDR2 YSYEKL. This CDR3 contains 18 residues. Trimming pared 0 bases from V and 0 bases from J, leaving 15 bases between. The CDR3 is CASSQDPPIQSSYNEQFF. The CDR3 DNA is TGCGCCAGCAGCCAAGACCCCCCGATACAAAGCTCCTACAATGAGCAGTTCTTC.

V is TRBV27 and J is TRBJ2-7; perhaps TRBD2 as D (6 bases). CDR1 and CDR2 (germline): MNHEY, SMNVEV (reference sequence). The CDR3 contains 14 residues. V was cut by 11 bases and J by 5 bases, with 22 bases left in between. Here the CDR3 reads CADGGKEGLHEQYF. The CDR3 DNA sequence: TGTGCCGACGGGGGAAAGGAGGGCCTTCACGAGCAGTACTTC.

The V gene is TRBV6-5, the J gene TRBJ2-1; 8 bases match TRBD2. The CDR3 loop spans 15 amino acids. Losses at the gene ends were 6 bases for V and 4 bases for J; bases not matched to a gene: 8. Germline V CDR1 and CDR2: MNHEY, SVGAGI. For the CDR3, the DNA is TGTGCCAGCAGCCGCGGGAGGATGGGTTACAATGAGCAGTTCTTC. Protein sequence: CASSRGRMGYNEQFF.

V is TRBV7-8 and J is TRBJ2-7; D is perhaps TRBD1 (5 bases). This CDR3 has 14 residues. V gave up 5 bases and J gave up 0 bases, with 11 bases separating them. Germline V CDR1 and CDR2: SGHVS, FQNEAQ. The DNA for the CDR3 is TGTGCCAGCAGCCCAAGACAGAGCTCCTACGAGCAGTACTTC. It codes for CASSPRQSSYEQYF.

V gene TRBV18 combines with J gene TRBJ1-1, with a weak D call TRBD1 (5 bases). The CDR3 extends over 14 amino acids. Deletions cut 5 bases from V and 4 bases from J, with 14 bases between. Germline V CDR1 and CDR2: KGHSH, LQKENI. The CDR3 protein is CASSGSREATEAFF. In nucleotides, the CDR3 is TGTGCCAGCTCAGGATCCAGGGAGGCCACTGAAGCTTTCTTT.

The CDR3 DNA is TGCGCCAGCAGCTTGGCCCCGACAGGGGTGAACACTGAAGCTTTCTTT. The encoded protein is CASSLAPTGVNTEAFF. The rearrangement uses TRBV5-1 and TRBJ1-1, with TRBD1 identical over 8 bases. There are 16 residues in the CDR3. The germline V gene has CDR1 SGHRS and CDR2 YFSETQ. Unmatched junction bases numbered 4, after V lost 0 bases and J lost 0 bases. Full variable domain (missing parts from reference TRBV5-1 and TRBJ1-1): KAGVTQTPRYLIKTRGQQVTLSCSPISGHRSVSWYQQTPGQGLQFLFEYFSETQRNKGNFPGRFSGRQFSNSRSEMNVSTLELGDSALYLCASSLAPTGVNTEAFFGQGTRLTVV.

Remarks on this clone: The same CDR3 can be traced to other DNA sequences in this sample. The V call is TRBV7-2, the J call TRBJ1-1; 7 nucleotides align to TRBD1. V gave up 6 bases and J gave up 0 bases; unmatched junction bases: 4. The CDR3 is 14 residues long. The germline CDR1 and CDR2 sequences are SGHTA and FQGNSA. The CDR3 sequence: CASSSQGVNTEAFF. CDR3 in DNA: TGTGCCAGCAGTTCGCAGGGGGTGAACACTGAAGCTTTCTTT. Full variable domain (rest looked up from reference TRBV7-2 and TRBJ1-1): GAGVSQSPSNKVTEKGKDVELRCDPISGHTALYWYRQSLGQGLEFLIYFQGNSAPDKSGLPSDRFSAERTGGSVSTLTIQRTQQEDSAVYLCASSSQGVNTEAFFGQGTRLTVV.

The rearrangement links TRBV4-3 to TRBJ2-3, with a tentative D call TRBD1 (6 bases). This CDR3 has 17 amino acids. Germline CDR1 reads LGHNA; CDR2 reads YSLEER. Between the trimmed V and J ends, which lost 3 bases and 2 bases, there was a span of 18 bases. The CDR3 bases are TGCGCCAGCAGCCATTCTACTCCGGGACACTCCACAGATACGCAGTATTTT. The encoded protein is CASSHSTPGHSTDTQYF.

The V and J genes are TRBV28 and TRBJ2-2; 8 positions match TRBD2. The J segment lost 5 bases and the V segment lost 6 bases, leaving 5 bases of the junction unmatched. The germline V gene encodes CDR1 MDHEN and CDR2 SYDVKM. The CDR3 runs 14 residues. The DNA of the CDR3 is TGTGCCAGCAGATCCGGGACTAGGACCGGGGAGCTGTTTTTT. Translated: CASRSGTRTGELFF.

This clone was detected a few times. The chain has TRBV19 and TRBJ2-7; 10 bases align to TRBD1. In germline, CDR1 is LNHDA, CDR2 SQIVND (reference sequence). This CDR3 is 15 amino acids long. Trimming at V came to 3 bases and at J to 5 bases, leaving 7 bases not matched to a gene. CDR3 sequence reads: CASSIFVGTGDEQYF. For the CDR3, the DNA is TGTGCCAGTAGTATTTTCGTCGGGACAGGGGACGAGCAGTACTTC. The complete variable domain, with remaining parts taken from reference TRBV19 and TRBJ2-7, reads DGGITQSPKYLFRKEGQNVTLSCEQNLNHDAMYWYRQDPGQGLRLIYYSQIVNDFQKGDIAEGYSVSREKKESFPLTVTSAQKNPTAFYLCASSIFVGTGDEQYFGPGTRLTVT.